These T cell receptor beta chains were read from a single sample in a study of blood T cell repertoires in COVID-19. Generated by immunoSEQ multiplex PCR, the TCRdb table keeps only in-frame clones and is missing some. The sample lists about 270,000 clones; around 86% were seen once. The sequencing input was peripheral blood. Source of these receptors: a human donor in a cohort sampled during active COVID-19. CDR3s include the opening cysteine and the closing phenylalanine or tryptophan. D genes are given only for firm matches. Rows may omit the clone size; those that give it use once, few, many or a size class.

-	TRBV5-5	-	TRBJ1-5	CASSFNSNQPQHF	TGTGCCAGCAGCTTTAATAGCAATCAGCCCCAGCATTTT
-	TRBV19	-	TRBJ2-7	CASRAQGIYEQYF	TGTGCCAGTAGAGCGCAGGGAATCTACGAGCAGTACTTC
-	TRBV25-1	-	TRBJ2-3	CASRPNDNRDTQYF	TGTGCCAGCAGACCTAACGACAACCGGGATACGCAGTATTTT
-	TRBV9	-	TRBJ1-2	CASSVGADNYGYTF	TGTGCCAGCAGCGTTGGGGCGGATAACTATGGCTACACCTTC
-	TRBV3-1/TRBV3-2	-	TRBJ2-3	CASSQTSGGQYF	TGTGCCAGCAGCCAAACCTCCGGGGGGCAGTATTTT
once	TRBV10-3	TRBD1	TRBJ2-3	CAISAGQSTDTQYF	TGTGCCATCAGTGCGGGACAGAGCACAGATACGCAGTATTTT
-	TRBV27	-	TRBJ2-1	CASSFGRITLDEQFF	TGTGCCAGCAGTTTTGGGAGGATTACGTTGGATGAGCAGTTCTTC
-	TRBV7-2	TRBD1	TRBJ2-5	CASSPTGGGETQYF	TGTGCCAGCAGCCCTACAGGGGGCGGAGAGACCCAGTACTTC
-	TRBV18	TRBD1	TRBJ2-7	CASSPETGSAYEQYF	TGTGCCAGCTCACCGGAGACAGGGTCGGCCTACGAGCAGTACTTC
-	TRBV3-1/TRBV3-2	-	TRBJ1-1	CASSGLVDTEAFF	TGTGCCAGCAGCGGACTAGTCGACACTGAAGCTTTCTTT
-	TRBV5-6	-	TRBJ1-2	CASSFAGGGYTF	TGTGCCAGCAGCTTCGCGGGGGGCGGCTACACCTTC
-	TRBV10-3	-	TRBJ2-1	CAIRPRSSYNEQFF	TGTGCCATCCGGCCGCGGAGCTCCTACAATGAGCAGTTCTTC
-	TRBV5-1	-	TRBJ2-2	CASSLVPGMNTGELFF	TGCGCCAGCAGCTTGGTTCCGGGTATGAACACCGGGGAGCTGTTTTTT
-	TRBV7-6	-	TRBJ2-3	CASSPNTDTQYF	TGTGCCAGCAGCCCCAACACAGATACGCAGTATTTT
-	TRBV10-2	TRBD2	TRBJ2-3	CASSRGLAGDRAADTQYF	TGCGCCAGCAGCAGGGGACTAGCGGGAGATAGAGCGGCAGATACGCAGTATTTT
-	TRBV6-1	TRBD1	TRBJ1-2	CASSEGVQGARGYTF	TGTGCCAGCAGTGAAGGGGTACAGGGGGCCAGGGGCTACACCTTC
-	TRBV6-5	TRBD2	TRBJ2-5	CASSWGRAGETQYF	TGTGCCAGCAGTTGGGGGAGGGCGGGGGAGACCCAGTACTTC
-	TRBV7-2	TRBD2	TRBJ2-3	CASSSIGSGIGDTQYF	TGTGCCAGCAGTTCAATTGGCAGCGGGATAGGAGATACGCAGTATTTT
once	TRBV6-5	-	TRBJ1-1	CASSRAPQGNTEAFF	TGTGCCAGCAGCCGGGCGCCGCAGGGTAATACTGAAGCTTTCTTT
-	TRBV28	TRBD1	TRBJ1-2	CASSLGRGPGYTF	TGTGCCAGCAGTTTGGGAAGGGGGCCGGGCTACACCTTC
-	TRBV2	TRBD2	TRBJ2-7	CASSGLAGGQYEQYF	TGTGCCAGCAGTGGACTAGCGGGAGGACAATACGAGCAGTACTTC
once	TRBV10-3	-	TRBJ2-7	CAISEVYEQYF	TGTGCCATCAGTGAGGTATACGAGCAGTACTTC
-	TRBV5-1	-	TRBJ2-7	CASSLVSNAYEQYF	TGCGCCAGCAGCTTGGTTAGCAACGCGTACGAGCAGTACTTC
once	TRBV12-3/TRBV12-4	-	TRBJ2-3	CASSFYADTQYF	TGTGCCAGCAGTTTCTATGCAGATACGCAGTATTTT
once	TRBV19	TRBD1	TRBJ1-2	CASQGQVGGYTF	TGTGCCAGTCAAGGACAGGTAGGAGGCTACACCTTC
-	TRBV6-5	-	TRBJ2-7	CASSGSLYEQYF	TGTGCCAGCAGCGGGAGCCTCTACGAGCAGTACTTC
once	TRBV4-1	-	TRBJ1-1	CASSQDNRGEAFF	TGCGCCAGCAGCCAAGATAATAGGGGAGAAGCTTTCTTT
-	TRBV27	TRBD2	TRBJ2-2	CASRSGTSGTTGELFF	TGTGCCAGCCGGTCCGGGACTAGCGGGACCACCGGGGAGCTGTTTTTT
-	TRBV5-1	-	TRBJ2-3	CASSSPAIDTQYF	TGCGCCAGCAGTTCGCCCGCGATAGATACGCAGTATTTT
-	TRBV15	TRBD2	TRBJ2-1	CATSFGTSGKIYNEQFF	TGTGCCACCAGCTTTGGGACTAGCGGGAAAATCTACAATGAGCAGTTCTTC
-	TRBV7-9	-	TRBJ1-2	CASGPVTPPGYTF	TGTGCCAGCGGCCCAGTCACCCCCCCTGGCTACACCTTC
-	TRBV4-3	TRBD2	TRBJ2-3	CASSQDGLREMGWGDTQYF	TGCGCCAGCAGCCAAGACGGGTTGCGGGAGATGGGGTGGGGGGATACGCAGTATTTT
few	TRBV7-8	-	TRBJ1-5	CASSLMQATQPQHF	TGTGCCAGCAGCTTAATGCAGGCAACTCAGCCCCAGCATTTT
-	TRBV6-5	TRBD1	TRBJ2-1	CASQHFETGGNEQFF	TGTGCCAGCCAACACTTTGAGACAGGGGGCAATGAGCAGTTCTTC
-	TRBV7-9	-	TRBJ2-7	CASSLVREDEQYF	TGTGCCAGCAGCTTAGTACGGGAAGACGAGCAGTACTTC
-	TRBV7-9	TRBD2	TRBJ2-3	CASSLGSLAGVTDTQYF	TGTGCCAGCAGCTTAGGTAGTCTAGCGGGAGTAACAGATACGCAGTATTTT
-	TRBV11-2	TRBD2	TRBJ2-7	CASSSSLSGRASLYEQYF	TGTGCCAGCAGCTCGTCTCTCAGCGGGAGGGCCTCTCTCTACGAGCAGTACTTC
-	TRBV5-5	TRBD1	TRBJ2-7	CASSLGGTGSYEQYF	TGTGCCAGCAGCTTGGGAGGGACAGGTTCCTACGAGCAGTACTTC
-	TRBV6-2/TRBV6-3	TRBD2	TRBJ2-7	CASSWTSGGTYEQYF	TGTGCCAGCAGCTGGACTAGCGGGGGGACCTACGAGCAGTACTTC
-	TRBV5-1	TRBD1	TRBJ1-2	CASSYGQGNYGYTF	TGCGCCAGCAGCTATGGACAGGGTAACTATGGCTACACCTTC
-	TRBV4-3	TRBD2	TRBJ2-7	CASSQERLAGGLPEQYF	TGCGCCAGCAGCCAAGAGAGGCTAGCGGGAGGGCTGCCTGAGCAGTACTTC
-	TRBV4-1	TRBD2	TRBJ2-1	CASSRSGTSGSYEQFF	TGCGCCAGCAGCCGGTCCGGGACTAGCGGGAGTTATGAGCAGTTCTTC
once	TRBV2	-	TRBJ2-7	CASREGAVPYEQYF	TGTGCCAGCAGGGAAGGGGCAGTTCCATACGAGCAGTACTTC
-	TRBV7-8	-	TRBJ1-5	CASSLRGGVNNQPQHF	TGTGCCAGCAGCTTACGGGGGGGAGTGAACAATCAGCCCCAGCATTTT
-	TRBV19	TRBD2	TRBJ2-7	CASSTKGGLAGEGYEQYF	TGTGCCAGTAGTACAAAGGGGGGACTAGCGGGAGAGGGCTACGAGCAGTACTTC
few	TRBV2	-	TRBJ1-2	CASGGQRGNYGYTF	TGTGCCAGCGGCGGGCAGCGGGGTAACTATGGCTACACCTTC
-	TRBV2	TRBD2	TRBJ2-1	CASSRSGSSYNEQFF	TGTGCCAGCAGCCGCAGCGGGAGCTCCTACAATGAGCAGTTCTTC
many	TRBV14	TRBD1	TRBJ2-3	CASSQDRATDTQYF	TGTGCCAGCAGCCAGGACAGGGCCACAGATACGCAGTATTTT
few	TRBV10-2	-	TRBJ1-2	CASRVSNYGYTF	TGCGCCAGCAGAGTTAGTAACTATGGCTACACCTTC
-	TRBV5-1	-	TRBJ2-2	CASSRGTANTGELFF	TGCGCCAGCAGCCGCGGGACAGCTAACACCGGGGAGCTGTTTTTT
-	TRBV18	-	TRBJ1-5	CASSPLSVNQPQHF	TGTGCCAGCTCACCATTGAGCGTGAATCAGCCCCAGCATTTT
-	TRBV13	TRBD2	TRBJ2-7	CASRLAGGLHEQYF	TGTGCCAGCAGACTAGCGGGAGGGCTCCACGAGCAGTACTTC
-	TRBV19	-	TRBJ2-7	CASSIDLGAISYEQYF	TGTGCCAGTAGTATAGATTTGGGCGCAATCTCCTACGAGCAGTACTTC
-	TRBV7-2	-	TRBJ2-2	CASALTGWELFF	TGTGCCAGCGCGCTGACCGGGTGGGAGCTGTTTTTT